What follows is one T cell receptor beta chain and its context. The data were obtained in a study of blood T cell repertoires in COVID-19. Overall study: In each case, the material was cDNA or gDNA derived from T cells, B-cell-depleted T cells, or PBMCs.

V was pared by 4 bases and J by 0 bases, with 16 bases between. This CDR3 has 16 amino acids. Germline V gene data show CDR1 as SGHNT and CDR2 as YYREEE (reference sequence). Cohort assignment relied on participant-reported clinical history. Original methodology: By means of reference gene primer amplification, nucleated cell counts were estimated. Data came from immunoSEQ multiplex PCR; TCRdb stores just in-frame clones and leaves some out. D and trimming were read from the DNA, whereas the V and J calls and clone size are those reported in that table. The sample lists roughly 260,000 clones; roughly nine tenths were seen once.

This chain joins TRBV5-4 and TRBJ2-5; possibly TRBD1 for D (5 bases). Sequencing was done on a sample of PBMCs or T cells enriched from blood (not recorded which). This TCR derives from a human donor in a cohort exposed to, infected with or recovered from COVID-19 (not recorded which). The donor label of this sample is uncertain. CDR3 sequence (DNA): TGTGCCAGCAGCCCCGAAGGGGATGTGTACCAAGAGACCCAGTACTTC. It translates to CASSPEGDVYQETQYF.